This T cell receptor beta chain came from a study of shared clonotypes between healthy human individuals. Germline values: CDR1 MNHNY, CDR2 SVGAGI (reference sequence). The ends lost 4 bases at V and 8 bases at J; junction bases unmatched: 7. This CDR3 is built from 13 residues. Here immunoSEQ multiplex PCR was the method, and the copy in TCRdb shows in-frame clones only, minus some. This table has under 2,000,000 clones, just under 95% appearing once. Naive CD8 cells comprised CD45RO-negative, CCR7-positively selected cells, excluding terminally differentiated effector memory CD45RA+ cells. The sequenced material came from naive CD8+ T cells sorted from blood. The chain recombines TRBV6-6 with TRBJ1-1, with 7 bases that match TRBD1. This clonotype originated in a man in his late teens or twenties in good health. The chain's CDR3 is CASSSTGEREAFF. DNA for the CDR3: TGTGCCAGCAGTTCCACAGGGGAGAGGGAAGCTTTCTTT.